Each of the 23 T cell receptor beta chains below was sequenced from the same sample in a study of T-cell reconstitution after alpha-beta-depleted transplantation in children. Unique molecular identifiers were incorporated when the TCRbeta library was constructed. TCRdb re-called the PCR reads through MiXCR, storing one row per CDR3 protein. The sample records hundreds of thousands of distinct CDR3 sequences, about 26% being singletons. The sample here was PBMCs, taken before TCRalphabeta/CD19-depleted stem cell transplant. The receptors derive from a girl under 10 years old with Fanconi anemia, due to receive a stem cell transplant.

The genes are TRBV11-1 and TRBJ2-7, with D perhaps matching TRBD1 (5 bases). Per the germline V gene, CDR1 is SGHAT and CDR2 is FQDESV (reference sequence). The CDR3 runs to 16 residues. Deletions cut 1 base from V and 0 bases from J, with 13 bases between. CDR3 amino acids: CASSLGGLGLSYEQYF. The CDR3, as DNA: TGTGCCAGCAGCTTAGGGGGTCTGGGGCTCTCCTACGAGCAGTACTTC. Full variable domain (missing parts from reference TRBV11-1 and TRBJ2-7): EAEVAQSPRYKITEKSQAVAFWCDPISGHATLYWYRQILGQGPELLVQFQDESVVDDSQLPKDRFSAERLKGVDSTLKIQPAELGDSAMYLCASSLGGLGLSYEQYFGPGTRLTVT.

On this clonotype: At one boundary the junction diverges from the germline segment, which might be a read error. The chain employs TRBV6-5 and TRBJ2-1; 8 nucleotides align to TRBD1. CDR1 and CDR2 (germline): MNHEY, SVGAGI. The CDR3 is 16 residues long. The DNA for the CDR3 is TGTGCCAGCAGCTACTACAGGGGGAAAGGGGACAATGAGCAGTTCTTC. It is translated as CASSYYRGKGDNEQFF.

The chain links TRBV24-1 to TRBJ2-1; 8 bases are a match to TRBD2. The CDR3 is 15 amino acids. Unmatched junction bases numbered 11, after V lost 6 bases and J lost 8 bases. Germline V CDR1 and CDR2: KGHDR, SFDVKD. Written as DNA, the CDR3 is TGTGCCACCAGTTTTCGCGGGAGGACCATGGATGAGCAGTTCTTC. As protein: CATSFRGRTMDEQFF.

The chain combines TRBV25-1 with TRBJ2-2; D not resolved. V was clipped by 4 bases and J by 2 bases, with 11 bases between them. Germline loops: CDR1 MGHDK, CDR2 SYGVNS. The CDR3 has 15 amino acids. Written as DNA, the CDR3 is TGTGCCAGCAGTGGTGGGCCCCCTAACACCGGGGAGCTGTTTTTT. Its protein product is CASSGGPPNTGELFF.

Here the CDR3 DNA reads TGCAGTGCTAGAGATATGTCGGATGGCTACACCTTC. Residues: CSARDMSDGYTF. V is TRBV20-1 and J is TRBJ1-2; D is unclear. The germline V gene has CDR1 DFQATT and CDR2 SNEGSKA (reference sequence). V dropped 0 bases and J dropped 6 bases, with 8 bases sitting between them. CDR3 length: 12 residues.

This clonotype was detected ten times or more. This chain uses TRBV20-1 with TRBJ2-7; 13 bases match TRBD2. The CDR3 runs 15 residues. The trim removed 3 bases at V and 4 bases at J, leaving 6 bases unmatched. From germline, CDR1 is DFQATT and CDR2 SNEGSKA (reference sequence). The DNA of the CDR3 is TGCAGTGCTAGTCGACTAGCGGGGGGACCTTACGAGCAGTACTTC. Residues: CSASRLAGGPYEQYF.

This clonotype was seen a handful of times. V gene TRBV20-1 combines with J gene TRBJ1-5; D remains unclear. This CDR3 has 13 amino acids. CDR1 DFQATT and CDR2 SNEGSKA come from the germline V gene (reference sequence). The ends were cut back, 4 bases at V and 3 bases at J, with 10 bases in the middle. CDR3 protein: CSATIRYNQPQHF. In DNA, the CDR3 is TGCAGTGCTACCATAAGGTACAATCAGCCCCAGCATTTT.

This chain joins TRBV29-1 and TRBJ2-7, with D maybe TRBD1 (6 bases). The CDR3 is 14 amino acids. Germline CDR1 is SQVTM and CDR2 is ANQGSEA. The ends were cut back, 3 bases at V and 1 base at J, with 13 bases in the middle. The CDR3 region is CSVDLDSPSYEQYF. The CDR3 bases are TGCAGCGTTGACTTGGACAGCCCTTCCTACGAGCAGTACTTC.

This clonotype was counted a few times. This chain uses TRBV6-5 with TRBJ1-1; 11 positions match TRBD1. The J segment lost 1 base and the V segment lost 0 bases, leaving 7 bases of the junction unmatched. Germline loops: CDR1 MNHEY, CDR2 SVGAGI. The CDR3 length is 18 residues. The CDR3 region is CASSYSSGQGDPNTEAFF. CDR3 DNA sequence: TGTGCCAGCAGTTACTCTTCGGGACAGGGGGACCCGAACACTGAAGCTTTCTTT.

This clonotype appeared many times. The chain uses TRBV20-1 and TRBJ2-4, with 12 bases matching TRBD2. Germline V lookup: CDR1 DFQATT, CDR2 SNEGSKA (reference sequence). CDR3 size: 14 residues. Losses at the gene ends were 5 bases for V and 2 bases for J; bases not matched to a gene: 1. For the CDR3, the DNA is TGCAGTGCTCTAGCGGGGGGGCCCAAAAACATTCAGTACTTC. This sequence encodes CSALAGGPKNIQYF.

Ten or more counts support this clonotype. The chain links TRBV12-3 or TRBV12-4 to TRBJ2-1; TRBD1 matches at 11 bases. V shed 1 base, J shed 9 bases, and the junction held 2 bases outside the gene matches. The length of the CDR3 is 14 residues. This CDR3 is CASSLGTGGPEQFF. CDR3 nucleotides: TGTGCCAGCAGTTTAGGGACAGGGGGCCCTGAGCAGTTCTTC.

The genes are TRBV20-1 and TRBJ1-1; D call uncertain. The length of the CDR3 is 10 residues. Germline lookup yields CDR1 DFQATT and CDR2 SNEGSKA (reference sequence). V lost 2 bases and J lost 9, with 7 bases in between. As DNA, the CDR3 is TGCAGTGCTAGAAGGCAGCAAGCTTTCTTT. This sequence encodes CSARRQQAFF.

This clonotype was observed a handful of times. The J gene is TRBJ2-1, the V gene TRBV28; maybe TRBD2 (6 bases). The CDR3 runs 15 residues. Looked up from germline, CDR1 is MDHEN and CDR2 is SYDVKM. The V end was cut by 2 bases, the J end by 4 bases, with 12 bases between. CDR3 DNA: TGTGCCAGCAGTTTAGGGAGGTCCCCTTACAATGAGCAGTTCTTC. As protein: CASSLGRSPYNEQFF. Full variable domain (missing parts from reference TRBV28 and TRBJ2-1): DVKVTQSSRYLVKRTGEKVFLECVQDMDHENMFWYRQDPGLGLRLIYFSYDVKMKEKGDIPEGYSVSREKKERFSLILESASTNQTSMYLCASSLGRSPYNEQFFGPGTRLTVL.

The rearrangement joins TRBV20-1 to TRBJ2-4; 16 bases match TRBD2. After removal of 5 bases from V and 0 bases from J, the junction contained 4 bases not matched to a gene. The CDR3 length is 17 residues. The germline gives CDR1 DFQATT, CDR2 SNEGSKA (reference sequence). This CDR3 is CSASGTSGGVAKNIQYF. CDR3 bases: TGCAGTGCTTCTGGGACTAGCGGGGGGGTAGCCAAAAACATTCAGTACTTC.

This chain joins TRBV12-3 or TRBV12-4 and TRBJ2-1; 7 bases line up with TRBD1. The length of the CDR3 is 15 residues. Trimming took 4 bases from V and 7 from J; bases not matched to a gene: 10. The CDR3 bases are TGTGCCAGCAGTTCGTGGACAGGTCCCTTTAATGAGCAGTTCTTC. It translates to CASSSWTGPFNEQFF.

This clonotype was counted a few times. The rearrangement uses TRBV18 and TRBJ1-1; possible D gene TRBD1, 6 bases. V lost 2 bases to trimming and J lost 1 base, with 14 bases between them. The CDR3 sequence is 16 residues long. The germline CDR1 and CDR2 sequences are KGHSH and LQKENI. The CDR3 spells CASSPVRGSGNTEAFF. Here the CDR3 DNA reads TGTGCCAGCTCACCAGTGAGGGGGTCAGGGAACACTGAAGCTTTCTTT.

This clonotype came up many times. The CDR3 is CASSLGEQYF. DNA of the CDR3: TGTGCCAGCAGCCTTGGGGAACAGTACTTC. This rearrangement joins TRBV11-2 to TRBJ2-7; no firm D call. The CDR3 sequence is 10 residues long. Germline loops: CDR1 SGHAT, CDR2 FQNNGV. V lost 5 bases and J 10 bases, leaving 9 bases between the germline ends.

V is TRBV18 and J is TRBJ2-5, with D perhaps matching TRBD1 (6 bases). The CDR3 contains 14 residues. V shed 1 base and J shed 4 bases, with 10 bases lying between them. Per the germline V gene, CDR1 is KGHSH and CDR2 is LQKENI. The CDR3 DNA reads as TGTGCCAGCTCACCACGGACAGTTAGAGAGACCCAGTACTTC. It yields the protein CASSPRTVRETQYF.

This sequence joins TRBV10-3 and TRBJ2-3; possible D gene TRBD2, 6 bases. Trimming cost V 7 bases and J 4 bases, with 12 bases left between them. The CDR3 contains 13 residues. Germline values: CDR1 ENHRY, CDR2 SYGVKD. This CDR3 reads CAIKEGSSDTQYF. CDR3 sequence (DNA): TGTGCCATCAAGGAGGGAAGTTCAGATACGCAGTATTTT.

This clonotype was counted only a few times. This chain links TRBV28 with TRBJ2-5; no clear D gene. Deletions cut 2 bases from V and 1 base from J, with 14 bases between. Germline-derived CDR1 and CDR2 are MDHEN and SYDVKM. The CDR3 runs to 16 residues. In nucleotides, the CDR3 is TGTGCCAGCAGTTTACGGTTACGGCTAACCCAAGAGACCCAGTACTTC. Translating it yields CASSLRLRLTQETQYF. Full variable domain (missing parts from reference TRBV28 and TRBJ2-5): DVKVTQSSRYLVKRTGEKVFLECVQDMDHENMFWYRQDPGLGLRLIYFSYDVKMKEKGDIPEGYSVSREKKERFSLILESASTNQTSMYLCASSLRLRLTQETQYFGPGTRLLVL.

This clonotype was seen repeatedly, ten times or more. The V and J genes are TRBV29-1 and TRBJ1-2; D is uncertain. CDR3 length: 13 residues. Trimming cost V 3 bases and J 5 bases, with 13 bases left between them. Germline lookup yields CDR1 SQVTM and CDR2 ANQGSEA. The CDR3 loop is CSVDPGILYGYTF. CDR3 nucleotides: TGCAGCGTTGACCCCGGGATTCTTTATGGCTACACCTTC.

This clonotype showed up just a few times. The gene calls are TRBV5-1 and TRBJ2-7; weak D call: TRBD1 (5 bases). The CDR3 consists of 14 residues. CDR1 SGHRS and CDR2 YFSETQ come from the germline V gene. V dropped 7 bases and J dropped 5 bases, with 19 bases sitting between them. CDR3 sequence (DNA): TGCGCCAGCCGCAGGGAAGTGGCCAACGACGAGCAGTACTTC. Its translation: CASRREVANDEQYF.

This clonotype was seen at least ten times. This chain joins TRBV15 and TRBJ1-4, with TRBD1 as a possible D gene (6 bases). Trimming took off 2 bases at V and 8 bases at J, with 12 bases between the two ends. The CDR3 is 14 residues long. Germline lookup yields CDR1 LNHNV and CDR2 YYDKDF (reference sequence). CDR3 sequence: CATSRKIRGEKLFF. The CDR3, as DNA: TGTGCCACCAGCAGAAAAATCAGGGGCGAAAAACTGTTTTTT.